This is a list of T cell receptor beta chains from one sample in a study of identical twins. TCRdb re-derived calls from the 5' RACE reads in MiXCR, one entry per CDR3 protein. The sample has some 1,700,000 distinct CDR3 sequences, around 33% seen once. Sequenced sample: cord blood. The receptors derive from a newborn girl in good health. CDR3s include the opening cysteine and the closing phenylalanine or tryptophan. D genes are given only for firm matches. Where a row states a size, it is once, few, many or the class of an expanded clone; other rows omit it.

D gene,V gene,clone size,J gene,CDR3 protein,CDR3 DNA
NA,TRBV11-2,NA,TRBJ2-7,CASSQTRPSYEQYF,TGTGCCAGCAGCCAAACCCGTCCCTCCTACGAGCAGTACTTC
NA,TRBV2,NA,TRBJ1-6,CASSEIDGNSPLHF,TGTGCCAGCAGTGAAATCGACGGGAATTCACCCCTCCACTTT
NA,TRBV6-5,NA,TRBJ2-7,CASSFLEAYEQYF,TGTGCCAGCAGTTTCTTGGAGGCCTACGAGCAGTACTTC
TRBD1,TRBV5-1,NA,TRBJ2-2,CATKIGTGNTGELFF,TGCGCCACCAAAATCGGGACAGGGAACACCGGGGAGCTGTTTTTT
NA,TRBV10-3,few,TRBJ1-5,CAIRQASNQPQHF,TGTGCCATCAGACAGGCGAGCAATCAGCCCCAGCATTTT
TRBD1,TRBV2,NA,TRBJ2-1,CASSEWGTEPYEQFF,TGTGCCAGCAGTGAATGGGGGACAGAGCCCTACGAGCAGTTCTTC
TRBD2,TRBV6-1,NA,TRBJ2-1,CASSEAELGGDEQFF,TGTGCCAGCAGTGAAGCTGAACTTGGGGGGGATGAGCAGTTCTTC
TRBD2,TRBV20-1,NA,TRBJ2-5,CSAHIGGYNNEQYF,TGCAGTGCCCACATCGGGGGGTATAACAATGAGCAGTACTTC
NA,TRBV6-4,few,TRBJ2-3,CASSLDTTTDTQYF,TGTGCCAGCAGTTTGGACACCACCACAGATACGCAGTATTTT
NA,TRBV28,NA,TRBJ1-1,CASKPDGTEAFF,TGTGCCAGCAAGCCCGATGGCACTGAAGCTTTCTTT
TRBD1,TRBV4-1,NA,TRBJ1-2,CASSHRDRGYDGYTF,TGCGCCAGCAGCCATCGGGACAGGGGATATGATGGCTACACCTTC
TRBD2,TRBV4-2,NA,TRBJ2-7,CASSQDRVAGGDEQYF,TGTGCCAGCAGCCAAGATAGGGTAGCGGGGGGGGACGAGCAGTACTTC
TRBD1,TRBV29-1,NA,TRBJ2-3,CSVDGQARAGTDTQYF,TGCAGCGTTGACGGACAGGCCAGGGCAGGCACAGATACGCAGTATTTT
TRBD1,TRBV20-1,NA,TRBJ1-1,CSATTGATEAFF,TGCAGTGCTACGACAGGGGCGACTGAAGCTTTCTTT
TRBD1,TRBV7-9,NA,TRBJ1-4,CASSFRETGNEKLFF,TGTGCCAGCAGCTTTAGAGAGACAGGGAATGAAAAACTGTTTTTT
TRBD2,TRBV20-1,NA,TRBJ2-5,CSASRLTGLAGPQETQYF,TGCAGTGCTAGTCGGCTAACTGGACTAGCGGGACCCCAAGAGACCCAGTACTTC
NA,TRBV27,NA,TRBJ2-7,CASSDRELSYEQYF,TGTGCCAGCAGTGATCGGGAGTTGTCCTACGAGCAGTACTTC
NA,TRBV9,NA,TRBJ2-7,CASSGSYEGAGVYEQYF,TGTGCCAGCAGCGGTAGTTATGAGGGGGCGGGAGTGTACGAGCAGTACTTC
NA,TRBV5-1,few,TRBJ1-2,CASSRTDPADGYTF,TGCGCCAGCAGTCGGACAGATCCCGCGGATGGCTACACCTTC
TRBD2,TRBV9,NA,TRBJ2-1,CASSSGLADYNEQLF,TGTGCCAGCAGCTCGGGACTAGCCGACTACAATGAGCAGTTGTTC
NA,TRBV5-1,many,TRBJ2-3,CASSGQSTDTQYF,TGCGCCAGCAGCGGACAGAGCACAGATACGCAGTATTTT
TRBD1,TRBV12-3/TRBV12-4,few,TRBJ1-6,CASSTRTGDTSPLHF,TGTGCCAGCAGTACCCGGACAGGGGATACTTCACCCCTCCACTTT
NA,TRBV4-1,many,TRBJ2-4,CASSQGNIQYF,TGCGCCAGCAGCCAAGGCAACATTCAGTACTTC
NA,TRBV6-2/TRBV6-3,many,TRBJ2-7,CASSYAYSYEQYF,TGTGCCAGCAGTTACGCCTACTCCTACGAGCAGTACTTC
NA,TRBV20-1,NA,TRBJ2-1,CSARDGQGGAYNEQFF,TGCAGTGCTAGAGATGGGCAGGGGGGTGCCTACAATGAGCAGTTCTTC
NA,TRBV27,few,TRBJ1-2,CASSLGRNRHYGYTF,TGTGCCAGCAGTTTGGGACGGAATCGGCACTATGGCTACACCTTC
TRBD2,TRBV20-1,NA,TRBJ2-2,CSARLPGLAGANTGELFF,TGCAGTGCTAGATTACCGGGACTAGCGGGCGCGAACACCGGGGAGCTGTTTTTT
TRBD1,TRBV7-6,NA,TRBJ2-5,CASSQMNRGETQYF,TGTGCCAGCAGCCAAATGAACAGGGGGGAGACCCAGTACTTC
NA,TRBV12-3/TRBV12-4,NA,TRBJ2-3,CASSLTRDNTDTQYF,TGTGCCAGCAGTTTAACCCGGGACAACACAGATACGCAGTATTTT
NA,TRBV7-2,NA,TRBJ1-6,CASSLASPLHF,TGTGCCAGCAGCTTAGCTTCACCCCTCCACTTT
NA,TRBV12-3/TRBV12-4,few,TRBJ2-1,CASSIGSQGRPRNEQFF,TGTGCCAGCAGCATCGGGTCCCAAGGGCGACCGAGGAATGAGCAGTTCTTC
TRBD1,TRBV2,NA,TRBJ1-1,CASSEVRGQTMNTEAFF,TGTGCCAGCAGTGAAGTACGGGGACAGACTATGAACACTGAAGCTTTCTTT
NA,TRBV20-1,few,TRBJ1-6,CSAHRGDRNSPLHF,TGCAGTGCTCATAGGGGGGACCGTAATTCACCCCTCCACTTT
TRBD2,TRBV20-1,once,TRBJ2-1,CSARDWGSSGTYEQFF,TGCAGTGCTAGAGATTGGGGGTCTAGCGGAACCTACGAGCAGTTCTTC
NA,TRBV19,NA,TRBJ2-7,CASSIDLWSSYEQYF,TGTGCCAGTAGTATAGATCTTTGGAGCTCCTACGAGCAGTACTTC
TRBD1,TRBV5-4,NA,TRBJ2-5,CASSPSRDRGETQYF,TGTGCCAGCAGCCCGTCCCGGGACAGGGGGGAGACCCAGTACTTC
NA,TRBV7-9,NA,TRBJ1-2,CASSSLGPAKGYTF,TGTGCCAGCAGCTCCCTGGGACCGGCTAAGGGCTACACCTTC
TRBD1,TRBV10-3,NA,TRBJ1-4,CAIKSGQGATNEKLFF,TGTGCCATCAAGTCCGGGCAGGGGGCAACTAATGAAAAACTGTTTTTT
NA,TRBV11-2,few,TRBJ2-7,CASSLDMDVTYEQYF,TGTGCCAGCAGCTTAGATATGGACGTCACCTACGAGCAGTACTTC
TRBD2,TRBV6-5,few,TRBJ2-1,CASSYYTLSGSSYNEQFF,TGTGCCAGCAGTTACTACACCCTTAGCGGGAGTTCCTACAATGAGCAGTTCTTC
NA,TRBV7-9,NA,TRBJ1-6,CASSLSTRGSPLHF,TGTGCCAGCAGCTTATCAACACGAGGATCACCCCTCCACTTT
TRBD2,TRBV12-3/TRBV12-4,many,TRBJ2-1,CASGTSGGHHEQFF,TGTGCCAGCGGGACTAGCGGGGGGCATCATGAGCAGTTCTTC
TRBD1,TRBV20-1,few,TRBJ2-7,CRGDRGTDEQYF,TGCAGGGGCGACAGGGGAACAGACGAGCAGTACTTC
NA,TRBV18,NA,TRBJ2-1,CASSPLPGQIYNEQFF,TGTGCCAGCTCACCACTACCGGGACAAATATACAATGAGCAGTTCTTC
TRBD2,TRBV20-1,NA,TRBJ2-1,CSARGGGGNYNEQFF,TGCAGTGCTAGAGGCGGGGGGGGCAACTACAATGAGCAGTTCTTC
NA,TRBV12-3/TRBV12-4,many,TRBJ2-1,CASSLQGHNEQFF,TGTGCCAGCAGCCTCCAGGGGCACAATGAGCAGTTCTTC
TRBD2,TRBV6-5,few,TRBJ2-7,CASRPPGLAIYEQYF,TGTGCCAGCAGGCCCCCGGGACTAGCGATCTACGAGCAGTACTTC
NA,TRBV20-1,few,TRBJ2-5,CSASLQGGQETQYF,TGCAGTGCTAGCCTCCAGGGTGGGCAAGAGACCCAGTACTTC
NA,TRBV7-2,few,TRBJ2-5,CASSQPGLLETQYF,TGTGCCAGCAGCCAACCTGGGCTTTTGGAGACCCAGTACTTC
TRBD2,TRBV20-1,once,TRBJ2-1,CSAAAGGTYNERFF,TGCAGTGCTGCAGCGGGAGGGACCTACAATGAGCGGTTCTTC
TRBD1,TRBV28,few,TRBJ2-2,CASSSIRGDRGQFGNTGELFF,TGTGCCAGCAGTTCCATTAGGGGGGACAGGGGGCAATTTGGGAACACCGGGGAGCTGTTTTTT